A single sample gave rise to the 24 T cell receptor beta chains below, sequenced in a study of cytomegalovirus exposure and HLA in healthy donors. Profiled with immunoSEQ multiplex PCR; TCRdb holds only in-frame clones, not every one. The sample includes roughly 80,000 clones, around 94% seen only once; the top ten take more than 3%. The sample consisted of PBMCs. The receptors shown here come from a woman between 18 and 29 years old in good health and CMV-seropositive.

The chain joins TRBV11-2 to TRBJ2-2; unclear D gene. The CDR3 has 17 residues. The ends were cut back, 2 bases at V and 1 base at J, with 14 bases in the middle. Germline loops: CDR1 SGHAT, CDR2 FQNNGV. The CDR3 sequence is CASSLLVRQVNTGELFF. The CDR3 region has the DNA TGTGCCAGCAGCTTATTGGTTCGGCAGGTGAACACCGGGGAGCTGTTTTTT.

CDR3 in amino acids: CASSLSKGQGNTEAFF. CDR3 bases: TGTGCCAGCAGTTTATCGAAAGGACAGGGGAACACTGAAGCTTTCTTT. The V gene is TRBV27, the J gene TRBJ1-1; TRBD1 agrees at 8 bases. This CDR3 is built from 16 residues. Trimming cost V 0 bases and J 1 base; bases outside gene matches: 4. CDR1 is MNHEY, CDR2 SMNVEV, per germline (reference sequence).

CDR3 bases: TGTGCCAGCAGTGTTTTAAGGGGGCAAGGTGAAGCTTTCTTT. It translates to CASSVLRGQGEAFF. The chain links TRBV2 to TRBJ1-1; 7 nucleotides agree with TRBD1. V was clipped by 4 bases and J by 7 bases; unmatched bases: 9. This CDR3 comprises 14 residues. Germline V gene data show CDR1 as SNHLY and CDR2 as FYNNEI.

The gene calls are TRBV25-1 and TRBJ1-1, with 7 positions matching TRBD1. This CDR3 region has 15 residues. From germline, CDR1 is MGHDK and CDR2 SYGVNS. With V trimmed by 2 bases and J by 3 bases, 6 bases remained unmatched. CDR3 nucleotide sequence: TGTGCCAGCAGTGAAACCGTACAGGGGTACACTGAAGCTTTCTTT. This translates into CASSETVQGYTEAFF.

The J gene is TRBJ1-1, the V gene TRBV7-6; 7 nucleotides align to TRBD1. The CDR3 has 16 amino acids. The J segment lost 1 base and the V segment lost 1 base, leaving 6 bases of the junction unmatched. Germline V CDR1 and CDR2: SGHVS, FNYEAQ. CDR3 bases: TGTGCCAGCAGCTTAGGGGCGGACAGGCGGAACACTGAAGCTTTCTTT. Translation gives CASSLGADRRNTEAFF.

CDR3 coding DNA: TGTGCCAGCAGCCGACAACGCACAGATACGCAGTATTTT. This encodes CASSRQRTDTQYF. The rearrangement uses TRBV6-5 and TRBJ2-3; D remains ambiguous. From germline, CDR1 is MNHEY and CDR2 SVGAGI. CDR3 length: 13 amino acids. With 6 bases removed from V and 1 base from J, the gap between germline ends came to 8 bases.

This chain joins TRBV6-1 and TRBJ2-7; TRBD2 matches at 7 bases. J gave up 5 bases and V 3 bases, and 10 bases lay outside the gene matches. This CDR3 has 15 residues. From germline, CDR1 is MNHNS and CDR2 SASEGT. CDR3 sequence reads: CASSDAGHRGDEQYF. The CDR3 DNA reads TGTGCCAGCAGTGATGCAGGACACCGGGGGGACGAGCAGTACTTC.

This clone was seen only once. This chain joins TRBV9 and TRBJ2-5; 11 bases are a match to TRBD2. The V and J ends lost 2 bases and 0 bases, in that order; junction bases with no gene match: 3. Germline V CDR1 and CDR2: SGDLS, YYNGEE. The CDR3 is 16 amino acids. This CDR3 reads CASSVLAGGYQETQYF. CDR3 nucleotides: TGTGCCAGCAGCGTTTTAGCGGGGGGGTACCAAGAGACCCAGTACTTC.

The chain links TRBV28 to TRBJ2-7; 7 bases match TRBD2. V shed 6 bases, J shed 0 bases, and the junction held 17 bases outside the gene matches. Germline V gene lookup returns CDR1 MDHEN and CDR2 SYDVKM. CDR3 size: 18 residues. CDR3 DNA sequence: TGTGCCAGCAGCCCACCGAGGGCGGGAGCCCCGAGCTCCTACGAGCAGTACTTC. Its protein product is CASSPPRAGAPSSYEQYF.

The chain recombines TRBV4-2 with TRBJ1-1, with D unresolved. The germline CDR1 and CDR2 sequences are LGHNA and YNFKEQ. The CDR3 sequence is 16 residues long. Trimming took 0 bases from V and 8 from J, leaving 19 bases between them. CDR3 amino acids: CASSQEEGSLLTEAFF. In DNA, the CDR3 is TGTGCCAGCAGCCAAGAAGAGGGATCCTTACTAACCGAAGCTTTCTTT.

The chain links TRBV6-5 to TRBJ2-3, with a possible D match to TRBD2 (5 bases). Trimming shortened V by 6 bases and J by 0 bases, and 13 bases separated the two germline ends. Germline assignment: CDR1 MNHEY and CDR2 SVGAGI. CDR3 size: 15 residues. In nucleotides, the CDR3 is TGTGCCAGCAGACTGACTACCTTAAGCACAGATACGCAGTATTTT. Protein product: CASRLTTLSTDTQYF.

The V and J genes are TRBV4-3 and TRBJ1-3; D gene ambiguous. The CDR3 has 16 amino acids. Looked up from germline, CDR1 is LGHNA and CDR2 is YSLEER. V was cut by 0 bases and J by 4 bases, with 13 bases left in between. CDR3 sequence: CASSQDLSERGNTIYF. Written as DNA, the CDR3 is TGCGCCAGCAGCCAAGATCTTAGTGAAAGAGGAAACACCATATATTTT.

V usage is TRBV2 and J usage is TRBJ2-7; D is unresolved. Trimming left V 6 bases short and J 0 bases short, with 9 bases between. There are 13 residues in the CDR3. Germline CDR1 SNHLY, CDR2 FYNNEI. The CDR3 reads CASRPQSSYEQYF. The CDR3 nucleotides are TGTGCCAGCAGGCCACAGAGCTCCTACGAGCAGTACTTC.

The chain combines TRBV29-1 with TRBJ1-1; TRBD1 aligns across 8 bases. The CDR3 is 15 amino acids. V lost 5 bases, J lost 5 bases, and 13 bases stayed unmatched. CDR1 is SQVTM, CDR2 ANQGSEA, per germline. In DNA, the CDR3 is TGCAGCGTTAGTCCTGGAGGACAGGGAAGAACTGAAGCTTTCTTT. Translated: CSVSPGGQGRTEAFF.

This chain's CDR3 is CASSLGGGTNEKLFF. The DNA for the CDR3 is TGTGCCAGCAGTTTAGGGGGGGGAACTAATGAAAAACTGTTTTTT. The chain uses TRBV28 and TRBJ1-4; tentative D call: TRBD1 (5 bases). The CDR3 length is 15 residues. V dropped 2 bases and J dropped 1 base, with 8 bases sitting between them. Per the germline V gene, CDR1 is MDHEN and CDR2 is SYDVKM.

Only a few counts were recorded for this clone. The rearrangement links TRBV6-1 to TRBJ2-1; 12 positions agree with TRBD2. CDR1 is MNHNS, CDR2 SASEGT, per germline. V was clipped by 3 bases and J by 3 bases; unmatched bases: 0. The CDR3 sequence is 15 residues long. DNA of the CDR3: TGTGCCAGCAGTGAGACTAGCGGGGGCTACAATGAGCAGTTCTTC. It is translated as CASSETSGGYNEQFF.

V is TRBV28 and J is TRBJ2-3; maybe TRBD1 (6 bases). Germline assignment: CDR1 MDHEN and CDR2 SYDVKM. Trimming left V 7 bases short and J 3 bases short, with 17 bases between. This CDR3 is built from 15 residues. CDR3 amino acids: CASKGDGGGTDTQYF. The DNA of the CDR3 is TGTGCCAGCAAGGGGGATGGAGGCGGAACAGATACGCAGTATTTT.

The chain's CDR3 is CASRWTAEDSPLHF. CDR3 nucleotides: TGTGCCAGCAGATGGACGGCGGAGGATTCACCCCTCCACTTT. This rearrangement joins TRBV6-1 to TRBJ1-6; D ambiguous. This CDR3 is built from 14 residues. Trimming cost V 6 bases and J 8 bases, with 14 bases left between them. Germline lookup yields CDR1 MNHNS and CDR2 SASEGT.

This chain connects TRBV11-1 to TRBJ2-3; 9 bases line up with TRBD2. Germline values: CDR1 SGHAT, CDR2 FQDESV (reference sequence). J gave up 2 bases and V 1 base, and 1 base lay outside the gene matches. This CDR3 region has 15 residues. The CDR3 DNA follows: TGTGCCAGCAGCTTAGTAGCGGGGGTCACAGATACGCAGTATTTT. It is translated as CASSLVAGVTDTQYF. The full variable domain, rest sourced from reference TRBV11-1 and TRBJ2-3, is EAEVAQSPRYKITEKSQAVAFWCDPISGHATLYWYRQILGQGPELLVQFQDESVVDDSQLPKDRFSAERLKGVDSTLKIQPAELGDSAMYLCASSLVAGVTDTQYFGPGTRLTVL.

This clone was recorded once. The chain combines TRBV19 with TRBJ2-1; 9 nucleotides match TRBD2. This CDR3 region has 15 residues. The germline gives CDR1 LNHDA, CDR2 SQIVND (reference sequence). The trim removed 3 bases at V and 0 bases at J, leaving 0 bases unmatched. CDR3 DNA sequence: TGTGCCAGTAGTATTAGCGGGAGCTCCTACAATGAGCAGTTCTTC. Translating it yields CASSISGSSYNEQFF.

V gene TRBV4-3 combines with J gene TRBJ2-2; D perhaps matches TRBD2 (7 bases). Germline-derived CDR1 and CDR2 are LGHNA and YSLEER. This CDR3 region has 17 residues. Trimming removed 2 bases at V and 4 bases at J, with 17 bases between. The CDR3, as DNA: TGCGCCAGCAGCCAACAGTCGGGGGGCGTGACCACCGGGGAGCTGTTTTTT. It yields the protein CASSQQSGGVTTGELFF.

This chain connects TRBV27 to TRBJ1-1; the D gene is possibly TRBD1 (6 bases). V lost 5 bases and J lost 2, with 12 bases in between. Germline loops: CDR1 MNHEY, CDR2 SMNVEV (reference sequence). The CDR3 covers 14 residues. Here the CDR3 reads CASSPLRGNTEAFF. For the CDR3, the DNA is TGTGCCAGCAGTCCCCTCAGGGGAAACACTGAAGCTTTCTTT.

The gene calls are TRBV19 and TRBJ2-3; TRBD2 agrees at 7 bases. The V gene end was trimmed by 5 bases and the J gene end by 3 bases; junction bases not matched to a gene: 14. Germline V gene lookup returns CDR1 LNHDA and CDR2 SQIVND (reference sequence). The CDR3 extends over 17 amino acids. The CDR3 sequence is CASSPRLAQLRTDTQYF. CDR3 bases: TGTGCCAGTAGTCCCCGACTAGCACAATTACGGACAGATACGCAGTATTTT.

This clone was detected once. The chain combines TRBV30 with TRBJ1-5; D is undetermined. Germline assignment: CDR1 GTSNPN and CDR2 SVGIG (reference sequence). V shed 7 bases and J shed 6 bases, with 16 bases lying between them. The CDR3 is made up of 13 amino acids. Written as DNA, the CDR3 is TGTGCCTTGAATATCGATCGGGGTCAGCCCCAGCATTTT. The encoded protein is CALNIDRGQPQHF.